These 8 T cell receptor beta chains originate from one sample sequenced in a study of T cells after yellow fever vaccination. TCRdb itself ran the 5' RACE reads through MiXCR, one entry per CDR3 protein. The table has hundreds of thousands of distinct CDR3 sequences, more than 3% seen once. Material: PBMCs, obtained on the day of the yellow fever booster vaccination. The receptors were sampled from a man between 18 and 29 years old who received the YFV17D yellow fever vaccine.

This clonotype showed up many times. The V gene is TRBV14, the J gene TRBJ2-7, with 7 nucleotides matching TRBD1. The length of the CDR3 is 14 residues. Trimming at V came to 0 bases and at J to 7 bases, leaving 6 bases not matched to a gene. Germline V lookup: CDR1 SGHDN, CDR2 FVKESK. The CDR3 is CASSQDIGGREQYF. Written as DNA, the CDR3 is TGTGCCAGCAGCCAAGATATAGGGGGCCGAGAGCAGTACTTC.

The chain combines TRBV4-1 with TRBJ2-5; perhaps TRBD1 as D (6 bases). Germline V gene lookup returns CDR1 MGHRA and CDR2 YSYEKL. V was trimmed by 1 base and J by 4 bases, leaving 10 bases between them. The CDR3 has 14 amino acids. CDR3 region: CASSQAEGVETQYF. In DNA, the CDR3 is TGCGCCAGCAGCCAAGCCGAGGGGGTAGAGACCCAGTACTTC.

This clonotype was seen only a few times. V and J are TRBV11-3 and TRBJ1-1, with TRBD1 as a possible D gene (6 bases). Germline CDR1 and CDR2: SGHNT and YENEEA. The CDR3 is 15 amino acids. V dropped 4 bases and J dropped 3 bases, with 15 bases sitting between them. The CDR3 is CASSSSQGRDTEAFF. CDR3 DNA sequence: TGTGCCAGCAGCTCGAGTCAGGGGAGGGACACTGAAGCTTTCTTT.

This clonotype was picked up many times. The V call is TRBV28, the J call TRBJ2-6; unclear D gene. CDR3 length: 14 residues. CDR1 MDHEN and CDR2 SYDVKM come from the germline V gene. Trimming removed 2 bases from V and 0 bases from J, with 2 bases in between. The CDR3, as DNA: TGTGCCAGCAGTTTACACTCTGGGGCCAACGTCCTGACTTTC. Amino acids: CASSLHSGANVLTF.

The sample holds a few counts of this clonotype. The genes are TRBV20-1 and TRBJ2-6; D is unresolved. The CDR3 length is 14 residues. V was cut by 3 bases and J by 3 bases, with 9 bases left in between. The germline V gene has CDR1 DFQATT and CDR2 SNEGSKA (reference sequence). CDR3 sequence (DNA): TGCAGTGCTAGTAGGGAAGGTGGGGCCAACGTCCTGACTTTC. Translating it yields CSASREGGANVLTF.

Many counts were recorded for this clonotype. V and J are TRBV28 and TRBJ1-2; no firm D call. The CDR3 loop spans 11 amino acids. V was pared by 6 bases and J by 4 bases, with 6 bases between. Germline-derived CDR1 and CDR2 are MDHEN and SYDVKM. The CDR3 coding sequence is TGTGCCAGCAGCGACCGCTATGGCTACACCTTC. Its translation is CASSDRYGYTF.

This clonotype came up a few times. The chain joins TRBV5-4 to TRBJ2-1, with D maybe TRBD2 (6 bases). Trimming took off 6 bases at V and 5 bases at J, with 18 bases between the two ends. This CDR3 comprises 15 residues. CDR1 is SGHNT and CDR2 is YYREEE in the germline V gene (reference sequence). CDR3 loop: CASTRRDLLNNEQFF. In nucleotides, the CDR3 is TGTGCCAGCACCCGGCGGGACCTACTGAACAATGAGCAGTTCTTC.

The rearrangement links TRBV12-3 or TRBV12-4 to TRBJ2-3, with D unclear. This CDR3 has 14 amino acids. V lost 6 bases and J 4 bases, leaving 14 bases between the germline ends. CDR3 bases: TGTGCCAGCAGGACCCATCGGCCCCCAGATACGCAGTATTTT. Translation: CASRTHRPPDTQYF.